The next 25 T cell receptor beta chains were all read from a single sample in a study of blood T cell repertoires in COVID-19. TCRdb's copy holds only in-frame clones and misses some; the assay was immunoSEQ multiplex PCR. The sample consists of around 100,000 clones, about 88% of them appearing once. The sequenced sample was peripheral blood. The origin of the receptors is a woman in her sixties or seventies who had recovered from COVID-19.

J is TRBJ1-3 and V is TRBV7-6, with D hard to call. The CDR3 is 15 residues long. Germline V CDR1 and CDR2: SGHVS, FNYEAQ. The V and J ends lost 5 bases and 4 bases respectively, with 15 bases between them. CDR3 in DNA: TGTGCCAGCAGCCCCAGCGGCTTTTCGGGAAACACCATATATTTT. Protein sequence: CASSPSGFSGNTIYF.

The chain is built from TRBV5-1 and TRBJ2-3; 8 bases agree with TRBD2. Germline V gene data show CDR1 as SGHRS and CDR2 as YFSETQ. This CDR3 has 15 residues. V gave up 4 bases and J gave up 6 bases; unmatched junction bases: 10. The CDR3 DNA sequence: TGCGCCAGCAGCCTCCCGGAGCGGGAGTTTGATACGCAGTATTTT. It yields the protein CASSLPEREFDTQYF.

This rearrangement joins TRBV5-1 to TRBJ1-1; 7 bases are a match to TRBD1. V lost 4 bases, J lost 1 base, and 4 bases stayed unmatched. This CDR3 has 14 residues. Germline assignment: CDR1 SGHRS and CDR2 YFSETQ. In DNA, the CDR3 is TGCGCCAGCAGCCCTCAGGGGGGGAACACTGAAGCTTTCTTT. Its protein product is CASSPQGGNTEAFF.

The CDR3 reads CASSFDRGSSEAFF. The CDR3 nucleotides read TGTGCCAGCAGCTTTGACAGGGGATCCTCTGAAGCTTTCTTT. The rearrangement uses TRBV7-2 and TRBJ1-1; TRBD1 agrees at 8 bases. This CDR3 spans 14 amino acids. V dropped 3 bases and J dropped 6; count of bases not matched to a gene: 6. Per the germline V gene, CDR1 is SGHTA and CDR2 is FQGNSA.

There are a few counts of this clone. V gene TRBV19 combines with J gene TRBJ2-2, with 8 bases matching TRBD1. This CDR3 region has 14 residues. In germline, CDR1 is LNHDA, CDR2 SQIVND (reference sequence). V lost 7 bases and J lost 3; bases outside the gene matches: 4. The CDR3 is CASNPDRDTGELFF. The CDR3 region has the DNA TGTGCCAGTAACCCGGACAGGGACACCGGGGAGCTGTTTTTT.

The chain links TRBV3-1 (or the pseudogene TRBV3-2) to TRBJ2-3; TRBD2 matches at 9 bases. Germline V gene data show CDR1 as LGHDT and CDR2 as YNNKEL (reference sequence). The CDR3 is made up of 16 amino acids. The V segment lost 1 base and the J segment 6 bases; nucleotides outside the gene matches: 8. The CDR3 coding sequence is TGTGCCAGCAGCCAAGGTGGCCTAGCGGGGCCCGATACGCAGTATTTT. It codes for CASSQGGLAGPDTQYF.

The chain recombines TRBV4-2 with TRBJ1-2, with 9 bases lining up with TRBD1. After removal of 0 bases from V and 8 bases from J, the junction contained 13 bases not matched to a gene. CDR3 length: 17 residues. CDR1 and CDR2 from the germline V gene are LGHNA and YNFKEQ. This chain's CDR3 is CASSQDPAYGQGPGYTF. CDR3 coding DNA: TGTGCCAGCAGCCAAGATCCCGCCTATGGACAGGGGCCAGGCTACACCTTC.

This sequence joins TRBV9 and TRBJ2-4; the D gene is possibly TRBD1 (5 bases). CDR1 and CDR2 from the germline V gene are SGDLS and YYNGEE. This CDR3 contains 16 residues. The ends were cut back, 4 bases at V and 3 bases at J, with 17 bases in the middle. CDR3 in amino acids: CASSFSPGPGKNIQYF. CDR3 in DNA: TGTGCCAGCAGCTTTAGCCCAGGGCCGGGCAAAAACATTCAGTACTTC. The full variable domain, with the rest looked up from reference TRBV9 and TRBJ2-4, is DSGVTQTPKHLITATGQRVTLRCSPRSGDLSVYWYQQSLDQGLQFLIQYYNGEERAKGNILERFSAQQFPDLHSELNLSSLELGDSALYFCASSFSPGPGKNIQYFGAGTRLSVL.

The chain recombines TRBV7-2 with TRBJ1-6; tentatively, D is TRBD1 (5 bases). V was trimmed by 1 base and J by 0 bases, leaving 10 bases between them. The CDR3 length is 17 residues. CDR1 and CDR2 from the germline V gene are SGHTA and FQGNSA. This CDR3 is CASSLGDSRSYNSPLHF. The CDR3 DNA sequence: TGTGCCAGCAGCTTAGGTGACAGCCGCTCCTATAATTCACCCCTCCACTTT.

This chain links TRBV5-1 with TRBJ2-3, with TRBD2 matching 12 bases. This CDR3 contains 18 residues. CDR1 and CDR2 (germline): SGHRS, YFSETQ. J lost 2 bases, V lost 4 bases, and 11 bases had no gene match. The CDR3 protein is CASSQGGLAGGHTDTQYF. The CDR3 nucleotides are TGCGCCAGCAGCCAAGGTGGTCTAGCGGGAGGGCACACAGATACGCAGTATTTT.

The V and J genes are TRBV4-3 and TRBJ2-5, with 8 nucleotides matching TRBD2. The trim removed 4 bases at V and 5 bases at J, leaving 9 bases unmatched. Germline V gene sequence: CDR1 LGHNA, CDR2 YSLEER. The CDR3 totals 15 residues. This CDR3 reads CASSRRGAPRETQYF. The CDR3 DNA is TGCGCCAGCAGCCGGCGGGGGGCCCCCAGGGAGACCCAGTACTTC.

Only a few counts were recorded for this clone. The chain combines TRBV24-1 with TRBJ2-2, with 12 bases that match TRBD1. CDR1 and CDR2 from the germline V gene are KGHDR and SFDVKD. V lost 7 bases, J lost 7 bases, and 3 bases stayed unmatched. The CDR3 runs 14 residues. This CDR3 is CATRGQGAFGELFF. In DNA form, the CDR3 reads TGTGCCACCAGGGGACAGGGGGCTTTCGGGGAGCTGTTTTTT.

The chain links TRBV3-1 (or the pseudogene TRBV3-2) to TRBJ1-1; D remains ambiguous. V was cut by 3 bases and J by 0 bases, with 5 bases left in between. The CDR3 sequence is 13 residues long. Germline CDR1 reads LGHDT; CDR2 reads YNNKEL (reference sequence). The DNA for the CDR3 is TGTGCCAGCAGCCATAACATGAACACTGAAGCTTTCTTT. This encodes CASSHNMNTEAFF.

The genes are TRBV18 and TRBJ1-4; 7 bases fit TRBD1. The CDR3 has 14 residues. Trimming removed 5 bases from V and 5 bases from J; junction bases left unmatched: 5. The germline CDR1 and CDR2 sequences are KGHSH and LQKENI. CDR3 bases: TGTGCCAGCTCAAGAGACAGGGCCAATGAAAAACTGTTTTTT. It translates to CASSRDRANEKLFF.

This chain links TRBV7-3 with TRBJ2-5, with 7 nucleotides matching TRBD1. Trimming took 4 bases from V and 5 from J; bases not matched to a gene: 7. This CDR3 has 14 amino acids. The V gene's germline CDR1 is SGHTA and CDR2 FQGTGA. CDR3 coding DNA: TGTGCCAGCAGCTCCGACAGGGCGGGCGAGACCCAGTACTTC. This gives the protein CASSSDRAGETQYF.

This clone has just a few counts. The DNA of the CDR3 is TGTGCCAGCAGCAAGTCCCAGCGGACCCTAAACGAGCAGTACTTC. It codes for CASSKSQRTLNEQYF. This chain joins TRBV7-9 and TRBJ2-7; D is possibly TRBD2 (5 bases). There are 15 residues in the CDR3. V was shortened by 5 bases and J by 5 bases, with 19 bases between the two germline ends. Per the germline V gene, CDR1 is SEHNR and CDR2 is FQNEAQ (reference sequence).

The chain recombines TRBV15 with TRBJ2-1; TRBD1 is a possible D gene (6 bases). The ends were cut back, 2 bases at V and 8 bases at J, with 10 bases in the middle. The CDR3 runs 13 residues. CDR1 LNHNV and CDR2 YYDKDF come from the germline V gene (reference sequence). CDR3 nucleotides: TGTGCCACCAGCAGACAGCCAGGGGATGAGCAGTTCTTC. Its protein product is CATSRQPGDEQFF. The full variable domain, its missing parts supplied by reference TRBV15 and TRBJ2-1, is DAMVIQNPRYQVTQFGKPVTLSCSQTLNHNVMYWYQQKSSQAPKLLFHYYDKDFNNEADTPDNFQSRRPNTSFCFLDIRSPGLGDTAMYLCATSRQPGDEQFFGPGTRLTVL.

The V call is TRBV7-2, the J call TRBJ2-1; D is possibly TRBD2 (5 bases). Germline V gene sequence: CDR1 SGHTA, CDR2 FQGNSA. Trimming left V 1 base short and J 10 bases short, with 14 bases between. The CDR3 has 14 amino acids. The CDR3 DNA reads as TGTGCCAGCAGCTTAGGGGCTAGCCTCGTGGAGCAGTTCTTC. Translated: CASSLGASLVEQFF.

This chain joins TRBV7-2 and TRBJ2-2; no clear D. CDR1 and CDR2 from the germline V gene are SGHTA and FQGNSA. The CDR3 is 16 residues long. With 3 bases removed from V and 5 bases from J, the gap between germline ends came to 16 bases. CDR3 protein: CASSLGLMAGTGELFF. CDR3 bases: TGTGCCAGCAGCTTGGGCCTGATGGCAGGTACCGGGGAGCTGTTTTTT.

The chain links TRBV28 to TRBJ2-7; TRBD2 matches 8 bases. This CDR3 spans 15 amino acids. V trimming: 8 bases; J trimming: 0 bases; junction bases outside the gene matches: 9. CDR1 and CDR2 from the germline V gene are MDHEN and SYDVKM. The CDR3 protein is CASRPGGGSSYEQYF. The CDR3 DNA reads as TGTGCCAGCCGTCCGGGCGGGGGGTCCTCCTACGAGCAGTACTTC.

The chain links TRBV27 to TRBJ1-1, with D hard to call. Germline assignment: CDR1 MNHEY and CDR2 SMNVEV (reference sequence). This CDR3 has 13 amino acids. V shed 6 bases and J shed 2 bases, with 10 bases lying between them. The CDR3 nucleotides are TGTGCCAGCAGGGAGGTTTTAAACACTGAAGCTTTCTTT. Protein sequence: CASREVLNTEAFF.

The CDR3: CASSLWGGQGKPDTQYF. CDR3 DNA: TGTGCCAGCAGTTTATGGGGGGGACAGGGTAAGCCAGATACGCAGTATTTT. The V and J genes are TRBV28 and TRBJ2-3, with 9 bases identical to TRBD1. V was clipped by 0 bases and J by 4 bases; unmatched bases: 8. The CDR3 covers 17 residues. Germline V gene lookup returns CDR1 MDHEN and CDR2 SYDVKM.

The table lists this clone with a count of one. This chain joins TRBV5-1 and TRBJ2-1; maybe TRBD2 (5 bases). Per the germline V gene, CDR1 is SGHRS and CDR2 is YFSETQ. The CDR3 sequence is 15 residues long. The V gene lost 6 bases and the J gene lost 7 bases, with 20 bases spanning the gap. CDR3: CASTTGMHLRNEQFF. CDR3 bases: TGCGCCAGCACCACCGGGATGCACCTACGTAATGAGCAGTTCTTC.

V and J are TRBV7-9 and TRBJ2-3; a weak D match, TRBD1 (7 bases). Per germline, CDR1 SEHNR and CDR2 FQNEAQ (reference sequence). V lost 5 bases to trimming and J lost 5 bases, with 17 bases between them. The CDR3 spans 15 residues. CDR3 bases: TGTGCCAGCAGCCCCTTACTAGCAGGGGGAGATACGCAGTATTTT. This sequence encodes CASSPLLAGGDTQYF.

V gene TRBV4-3 combines with J gene TRBJ2-7, with 7 nucleotides matching TRBD2. V gave up 0 bases and J gave up 1 base; unmatched junction bases: 6. CDR3 length: 16 residues. The germline gives CDR1 LGHNA, CDR2 YSLEER. The CDR3 DNA reads TGCGCCAGCAGCCAAGAGTGGGGAGCGGGATCCTACGAGCAGTACTTC. Translating gives CASSQEWGAGSYEQYF.